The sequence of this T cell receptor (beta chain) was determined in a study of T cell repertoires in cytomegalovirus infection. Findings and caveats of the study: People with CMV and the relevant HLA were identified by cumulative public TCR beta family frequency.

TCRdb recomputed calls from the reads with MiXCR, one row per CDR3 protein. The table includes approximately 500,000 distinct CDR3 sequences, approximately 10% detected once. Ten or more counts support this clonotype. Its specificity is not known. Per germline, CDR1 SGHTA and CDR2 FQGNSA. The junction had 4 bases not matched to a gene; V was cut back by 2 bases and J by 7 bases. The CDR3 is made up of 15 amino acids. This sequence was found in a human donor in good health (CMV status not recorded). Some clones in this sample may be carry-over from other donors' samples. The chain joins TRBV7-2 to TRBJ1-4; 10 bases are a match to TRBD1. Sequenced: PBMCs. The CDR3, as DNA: TGTGCCAGCAGCTTATACGGGACAGGGGTTGAAAAACTGTTTTTT. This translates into CASSLYGTGVEKLFF.